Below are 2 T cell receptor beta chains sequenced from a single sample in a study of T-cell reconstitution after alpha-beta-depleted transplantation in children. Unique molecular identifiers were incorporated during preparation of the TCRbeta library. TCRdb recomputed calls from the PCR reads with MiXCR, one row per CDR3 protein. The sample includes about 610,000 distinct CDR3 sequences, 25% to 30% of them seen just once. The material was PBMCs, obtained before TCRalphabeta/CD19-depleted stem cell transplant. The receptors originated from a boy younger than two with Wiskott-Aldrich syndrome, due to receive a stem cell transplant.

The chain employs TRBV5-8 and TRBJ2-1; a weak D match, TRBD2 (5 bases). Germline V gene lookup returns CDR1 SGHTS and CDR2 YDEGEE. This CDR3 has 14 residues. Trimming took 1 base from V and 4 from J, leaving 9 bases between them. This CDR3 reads CASSLPAVYNEQFF. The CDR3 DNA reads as TGTGCCAGCAGCTTGCCAGCGGTATACAATGAGCAGTTCTTC.

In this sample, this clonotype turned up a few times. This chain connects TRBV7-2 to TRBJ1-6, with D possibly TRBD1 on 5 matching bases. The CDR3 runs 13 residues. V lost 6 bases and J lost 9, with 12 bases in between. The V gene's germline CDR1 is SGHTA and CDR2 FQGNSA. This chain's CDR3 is CASRPFQGSPLHF. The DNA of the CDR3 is TGTGCCAGCAGGCCTTTTCAGGGTTCACCCCTCCACTTT. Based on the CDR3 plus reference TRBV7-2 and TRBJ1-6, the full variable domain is GAGVSQSPSNKVTEKGKDVELRCDPISGHTALYWYRQSLGQGLEFLIYFQGNSAPDKSGLPSDRFSAERTGGSVSTLTIQRTQQEDSAVYLCASRPFQGSPLHFGNGTRLTVT.